Following are 18 T cell receptor beta chains from one sample sequenced in a study of T cells in Graves' hyperthyroidism and ophthalmopathy. Using RNA transcripts as the source, TCR beta CDR3 regions were amplified. RT-PCR in the first round (using the HTBI primer set) targeted the TCR CDR3. TCRdb called the multiplex PCR reads again in MiXCR, with one record for every CDR3 protein. The sample yields 500,000 or so distinct CDR3 sequences, about 15% seen once. Sequenced sample: blood. All receptors derive from a woman aged 18-29 years with Graves' ophthalmopathy.

This clonotype showed up many times. This chain uses TRBV6-1 with TRBJ2-1; 11 nucleotides agree with TRBD2. V was pared by 3 bases and J by 9 bases, with 7 bases of the junction left unmatched. CDR1 MNHNS and CDR2 SASEGT come from the germline V gene. The CDR3 has 15 residues. CDR3 nucleotide sequence: TGTGCCAGCAGTGAGGCTAGCGGGAGGACTAGTGAGCAGTTCTTC. Protein sequence: CASSEASGRTSEQFF.

This rearrangement joins TRBV6-1 to TRBJ2-3; the D gene is possibly TRBD2 (5 bases). The CDR3 is 16 amino acids. Trimming stripped 6 bases from V and 5 bases from J, with 21 bases between. Germline V gene data show CDR1 as MNHNS and CDR2 as SASEGT. CDR3 nucleotide sequence: TGTGCCAGCAGGGCCTATGGTGGGGAGCGCCTAGATACGCAGTATTTT. It codes for CASRAYGGERLDTQYF.

This clonotype was detected many times. The rearrangement uses TRBV20-1 and TRBJ2-3; D is undetermined. The ends were cut back, 3 bases at V and 5 bases at J, with 12 bases in the middle. The CDR3 covers 13 residues. The V gene's germline CDR1 is DFQATT and CDR2 SNEGSKA (reference sequence). CDR3: CSARDPGEDTQYF. CDR3 in DNA: TGCAGTGCTAGGGACCCAGGAGAAGATACGCAGTATTTT.

This clonotype has a count of ten or more. The chain recombines TRBV11-2 with TRBJ1-2; the match to TRBD1 covers 9 bases. In germline, CDR1 is SGHAT, CDR2 FQNNGV. Unmatched junction bases numbered 7, after V lost 5 bases and J lost 6 bases. There are 14 residues in the CDR3. CDR3 coding DNA: TGTGCCAGCAGCACTATCCGACAGGGGGATGGCTACACCTTC. It is translated as CASSTIRQGDGYTF.

Note on this clonotype: Possible read error: a much larger clone is one base away. The chain combines TRBV9 with TRBJ1-1; maybe TRBD1 (6 bases). The CDR3 sequence is 16 residues long. Trimming left V 2 bases short and J 3 bases short, with 17 bases between. Germline V gives CDR1 SGDLS, CDR2 YYNGEE. The CDR3 bases are TGTGCCAGCAGCGTCCGCCACAGGGCTAGGGACACTGAAGCTTTCTTT. The encoded protein is CASSVRHRARDTEAFF.

This clonotype was picked up many times. The rearrangement links TRBV2 to TRBJ1-2; a weak D match, TRBD1 (5 bases). Germline CDR1 and CDR2: SNHLY and FYNNEI. The CDR3 is made up of 13 amino acids. Trimming removed 4 bases at V and 6 bases at J, with 12 bases between. The CDR3 loop reads CASSVDIRDGYTF. The CDR3 region has the DNA TGTGCCAGCAGTGTCGACATCAGGGATGGCTACACCTTC.

This clonotype was picked up a small number of times. The V and J genes are TRBV6-1 and TRBJ1-1; D perhaps matches TRBD1 (6 bases). Germline V gene lookup returns CDR1 MNHNS and CDR2 SASEGT. CDR3 length equals 14 residues. The germline V and J ends were trimmed by 5 bases and 4 bases, with 14 bases remaining between them. CDR3 protein: CASSKGGGSTEAFF. CDR3 bases: TGTGCCAGCAGTAAGGGGGGAGGGAGCACTGAAGCTTTCTTT.

This clonotype was observed a handful of times. This chain connects TRBV4-3 to TRBJ1-5, with 7 bases lining up with TRBD1. The V gene's germline CDR1 is LGHNA and CDR2 YSLEER. The junction had 8 bases not matched to a gene; V was cut back by 0 bases and J by 6 bases. The CDR3 loop spans 16 amino acids. The CDR3 sequence is CASSQEYRGRGQPQHF. The CDR3 coding sequence is TGCGCCAGCAGCCAAGAATACAGGGGAAGGGGTCAGCCCCAGCATTTT.

This clonotype appeared a few times. This chain joins TRBV20-1 and TRBJ2-1; D is perhaps TRBD1 (6 bases). The V end lost 6 bases, the J end lost 7 bases, and 22 bases lay between the germline ends. Germline assignment: CDR1 DFQATT and CDR2 SNEGSKA (reference sequence). The CDR3 runs 15 residues. The CDR3 nucleotides are TGCAGTGCGGATGGGACCGAAGGGGGTAGGAATGAGCAGTTCTTC. Translated, it gives CSADGTEGGRNEQFF.

This clonotype was detected a few times. The chain uses TRBV5-1 and TRBJ2-7, with 8 bases identical to TRBD2. This CDR3 contains 13 residues. Germline-derived CDR1 and CDR2 are SGHRS and YFSETQ. Germline trimming cut 4 bases from V and 4 bases from J; bases unmatched to any gene: 4. CDR3 in amino acids: CASSVSGTYEQYF. In DNA form, the CDR3 reads TGCGCCAGCAGCGTTAGCGGGACGTACGAGCAGTACTTC.

Many counts were recorded for this clonotype. The chain is built from TRBV6-2 or TRBV6-3 and TRBJ2-3, with 10 bases aligning to TRBD2. Trimming took 4 bases from V and 4 from J; bases not matched to a gene: 8. Germline-derived CDR1 and CDR2 are MNHEY and SVGEGT. CDR3 size: 16 residues. The DNA of the CDR3 is TGTGCCAGCAGTTGGGGCCTAGCGGGAGACGCAGATACGCAGTATTTT. The encoded protein is CASSWGLAGDADTQYF.

This clonotype was seen at least ten times. V gene TRBV6-1 combines with J gene TRBJ1-5; no definite D call. This CDR3 spans 13 amino acids. The germline CDR1 and CDR2 sequences are MNHNS and SASEGT. The V and J ends lost 0 bases and 9 bases respectively, with 9 bases between them. The CDR3 here is CASSEAGIGPQHF. Here the CDR3 DNA reads TGTGCCAGCAGTGAAGCGGGGATCGGGCCCCAGCATTTT.

This clonotype was counted between two and nine times. The chain joins TRBV9 to TRBJ2-3; perhaps TRBD2 as D (5 bases). Trimming cost V 0 bases and J 2 bases, with 7 bases left between them. The CDR3 contains 14 residues. CDR1 SGDLS and CDR2 YYNGEE come from the germline V gene. Written as DNA, the CDR3 is TGTGCCAGCAGCGTAGCTGACTACACAGATACGCAGTATTTT. Translated: CASSVADYTDTQYF.

This clonotype has a count of ten or more. V is TRBV28 and J is TRBJ2-1; either TRBD1 or TRBD2 may fit D (5 bases each). V was trimmed by 5 bases and J by 4 bases, leaving 18 bases between them. CDR3 length: 16 amino acids. Germline CDR1 MDHEN, CDR2 SYDVKM. In DNA, the CDR3 is TGTGCCAGCAGTCCTAACCCCCTAGAGGGGTACAATGAGCAGTTCTTC. This codes for CASSPNPLEGYNEQFF.

V usage is TRBV7-9 and J usage is TRBJ2-3, with 8 bases fitting TRBD1. The CDR3 runs to 14 residues. The ends lost 5 bases at V and 1 base at J; junction bases unmatched: 2. Germline CDR1 SEHNR, CDR2 FQNEAQ (reference sequence). In DNA form, the CDR3 reads TGTGCCAGCAGCAAGACAGGGGGCACAGATACGCAGTATTTT. Encoded protein: CASSKTGGTDTQYF.

This clonotype was seen only a few times. A much larger clone differs by one base, so this may be a read error. The J gene is TRBJ1-4, the V gene TRBV28; D is perhaps TRBD1 (5 bases). CDR3 length equals 15 residues. Germline V gene sequence: CDR1 MDHEN, CDR2 SYDVKM. The CDR3 DNA reads TGTGCCAGCAGTTCCCGGACATGGCAGAATGAAGAACTGTTTTTT. It translates to CASSSRTWQNEELFF.

This clonotype occurred many times. Here the CDR3 reads CASSQDPTGVGYTF. The DNA of the CDR3 is TGTGCCAGCAGCCAAGATCCGACAGGGGTTGGCTACACCTTC. The chain uses TRBV4-2 and TRBJ1-2, with 8 bases aligning to TRBD1. This CDR3 is 14 amino acids long. Germline CDR1 LGHNA, CDR2 YNFKEQ. With V trimmed by 0 bases and J by 7 bases, 4 bases remained unmatched.

Comment on this clonotype: A junction end diverges from the germline sequence, so it may reflect a read error. The chain has TRBV5-1 and TRBJ2-5; 8 positions match TRBD2. This CDR3 contains 13 residues. Per germline, CDR1 SGHRS and CDR2 YFSETQ. The CDR3 DNA sequence: TGCGCCAGCAGCCTGCCGGGGGGGAGCCCCCTGTCCTTC. Encoded protein: CASSLPGGSPLSF.